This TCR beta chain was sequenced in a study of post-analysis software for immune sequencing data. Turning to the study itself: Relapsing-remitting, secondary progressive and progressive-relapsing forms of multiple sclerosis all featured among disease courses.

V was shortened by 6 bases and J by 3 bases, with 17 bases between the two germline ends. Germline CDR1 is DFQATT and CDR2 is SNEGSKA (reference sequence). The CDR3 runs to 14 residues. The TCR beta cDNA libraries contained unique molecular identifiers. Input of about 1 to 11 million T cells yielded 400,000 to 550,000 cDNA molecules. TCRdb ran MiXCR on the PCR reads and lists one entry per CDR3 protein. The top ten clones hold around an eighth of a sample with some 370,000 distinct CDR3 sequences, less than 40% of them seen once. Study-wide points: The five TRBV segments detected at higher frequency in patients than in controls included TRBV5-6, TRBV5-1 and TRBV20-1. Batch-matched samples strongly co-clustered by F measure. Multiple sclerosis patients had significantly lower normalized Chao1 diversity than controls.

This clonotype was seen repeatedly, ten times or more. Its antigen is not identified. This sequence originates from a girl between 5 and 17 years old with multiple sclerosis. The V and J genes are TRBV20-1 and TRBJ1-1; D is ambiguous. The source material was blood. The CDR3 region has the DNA TGCAGTGCACACGGTGGAGGGCTACACACTGAAGCTTTCTTT. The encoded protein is CSAHGGGLHTEAFF.